Detailed here is one T cell receptor beta chain. The data stem from a study of blood T cell repertoires in COVID-19. In the authors' methods: Amplified reference gene primers provided the basis for estimating nucleated cell counts. The repertoire was sequenced with immunoSEQ multiplex PCR; TCRdb's copy has only in-frame clones and lacks some. Clonal size and the V and J genes are those of that table, whereas D and trimming came from the DNA. The sample contains roughly 150,000 clones, approximately 91% of which appear only once. This CDR3 spans 14 amino acids. Germline V CDR1 and CDR2: ENHRY, SYGVKD. V lost 2 bases and J 5 bases, leaving 11 bases between the germline ends.

This sequence joins TRBV10-3 and TRBJ2-3; tentatively, D is TRBD2 (6 bases). The sequencing sample was made of peripheral blood. The TCR comes from a woman between 65 and 79 years old with acute or convalescent COVID-19. CDR3 DNA sequence: TGTGCCATCAGTGAGGCGGGAAGTGTAGATACGCAGTATTTT. This translates into CAISEAGSVDTQYF.